Presented here are 10 T cell receptor beta chains from one specimen sequenced in a study of OX40 agonist ivuxolimab in advanced cancers. Data came from immunoSEQ multiplex PCR; TCRdb stores just in-frame clones and leaves some out. Here the sample spans around 21,000 clones, 85% to 90% being singletons. This specimen consisted of CD4+ or CD8+ T cells sorted from blood, obtained in a trial of the OX40 agonist ivuxolimab. The receptors derive from an adult with an advanced solid tumor such as melanoma, head and neck, liver or kidney cancer.

The gene calls are TRBV7-9 and TRBJ2-7; 9 nucleotides match TRBD1. The CDR3 sequence is 14 residues long. The germline gives CDR1 SEHNR, CDR2 FQNEAQ (reference sequence). After removal of 6 bases from V and 1 base from J, the junction contained 4 bases not matched to a gene. CDR3 in amino acids: CASSQTGGSYEQYF. The CDR3 region has the DNA TGTGCCAGCAGTCAGACAGGGGGGTCCTACGAGCAGTACTTC. Based on the CDR3 plus reference TRBV7-9 and TRBJ2-7, the full variable domain is DTGVSQNPRHKITKRGQNVTFRCDPISEHNRLYWYRQTLGQGPEFLTYFQNEAQLEKSRLLSDRFSAERPKGSFSTLEIQRTEQGDSAMYLCASSQTGGSYEQYFGPGTRLTVT.

The chain couples TRBV13 to TRBJ2-3; 12 bases match TRBD2. V gave up 8 bases and J gave up 5 bases; unmatched junction bases: 8. The germline V gene encodes CDR1 PRHDT and CDR2 FYEKMQ (reference sequence). The CDR3 spans 15 residues. The CDR3 DNA is TGTGCCAGCGATCCTGTACTAGCGGGAGGAGATACGCAGTATTTT. This sequence encodes CASDPVLAGGDTQYF. Supplemented by reference TRBV13 and TRBJ2-3, the full variable domain reads AAGVIQSPRHLIKEKRETATLKCYPIPRHDTVYWYQQGPGQDPQFLISFYEKMQSDKGSIPDRFSAQQFSDYHSELNMSSLELGDSALYFCASDPVLAGGDTQYFGPGTRLTVL.

The CDR3 sequence is CASSLSYRADGYTF. CDR3 bases: TGTGCCAGCAGCTTAAGCTACAGGGCAGATGGCTACACCTTC. The chain employs TRBV7-9 and TRBJ1-2; a weak D match, TRBD1 (6 bases). Trimming removed 2 bases from V and 6 bases from J, with 13 bases in between. Germline-derived CDR1 and CDR2 are SEHNR and FQNEAQ (reference sequence). The CDR3 is 14 amino acids.

The chain has TRBV28 and TRBJ2-3; possible D gene TRBD1, 8 bases. The CDR3 has 18 residues. V was cut by 6 bases and J by 4 bases, with 26 bases left in between. CDR1 is MDHEN, CDR2 SYDVKM, per germline. The DNA for the CDR3 is TGTGCCAGCAGGCTAAAGGAGGGGAGGGACAGGTGGCCAGATACGCAGTATTTT. Protein: CASRLKEGRDRWPDTQYF. Full variable domain (missing parts from reference TRBV28 and TRBJ2-3): DVKVTQSSRYLVKRTGEKVFLECVQDMDHENMFWYRQDPGLGLRLIYFSYDVKMKEKGDIPEGYSVSREKKERFSLILESASTNQTSMYLCASRLKEGRDRWPDTQYFGPGTRLTVL.

The chain links TRBV19 to TRBJ2-7, with a tentative D call TRBD1 (5 bases). Germline V gene lookup returns CDR1 LNHDA and CDR2 SQIVND (reference sequence). The CDR3 loop spans 16 amino acids. Trimming removed 1 base from V and 4 bases from J, with 17 bases in between. Here the CDR3 DNA reads TGTGCCAGTAGTATAGCGTCCCAGGGCCGAAGGTACGAGCAGTACTTC. Encoded protein: CASSIASQGRRYEQYF.

The rearrangement links TRBV28 to TRBJ1-6; D uncertain. The CDR3 has 11 residues. Trimming cost V 2 bases and J 9 bases, with 2 bases left between them. Germline V gene data show CDR1 as MDHEN and CDR2 as SYDVKM. CDR3 coding DNA: TGTGCCAGCAGTTTAAGTTCACCCCTCCACTTT. Protein sequence: CASSLSSPLHF.

The rearrangement uses TRBV7-9 and TRBJ1-5; D is perhaps TRBD1 (5 bases). CDR3 length equals 14 residues. Germline CDR1 SEHNR, CDR2 FQNEAQ (reference sequence). Trimming removed 1 base at V and 8 bases at J, with 12 bases between. In DNA, the CDR3 is TGTGCCAGCAGCTTAGGGGGCAGTCAGGAGCCCCAGCATTTT. Protein product: CASSLGGSQEPQHF.

The chain has TRBV7-9 and TRBJ1-6; no definite D call. The germline V and J ends were trimmed by 5 bases and 8 bases, with 13 bases remaining between them. The CDR3 is 14 amino acids. The V gene's germline CDR1 is SEHNR and CDR2 FQNEAQ (reference sequence). As DNA, the CDR3 is TGTGCCAGCAGCCACACCCTGGGCGATTCACCCCTCCACTTT. Translated: CASSHTLGDSPLHF.

V gene TRBV18 combines with J gene TRBJ1-4; D uncertain. With 6 bases removed from V and 0 bases from J, the gap between germline ends came to 11 bases. CDR3 size: 15 residues. The germline V gene has CDR1 KGHSH and CDR2 LQKENI. In DNA form, the CDR3 reads TGTGCCAGCTCCCCATCGCCCTCAACTAATGAAAAACTGTTTTTT. It yields the protein CASSPSPSTNEKLFF.

The genes are TRBV30 and TRBJ1-2, with D perhaps TRBD1 (6 bases). V was cut by 1 base and J by 7 bases, with 10 bases left in between. Germline-derived CDR1 and CDR2 are GTSNPN and SVGIG (reference sequence). The CDR3 is 12 amino acids. The CDR3 DNA is TGTGCCTGGAGTGAGCTAGGGGGTGGCTACACCTTC. Protein: CAWSELGGGYTF.